The 7 T cell receptor beta chains in this list originate from one sample, sequenced in a study of vaccination effects on CD4 cells after COVID-19. These receptors have no known antigen. Clones were sequenced by immunoSEQ multiplex PCR, and TCRdb holds only the in-frame ones, with some missing. The profile shows around 25,000 clones, around 66% of them singletons. After expansion with viral peptide pools in the ViraFEST assay, antigen-specific CD4+ T cells were sequenced. Cultured cells yielded isolated CD4+ T cells after nine to ten days. A positive SARS-CoV-2 PCR test fell between March and December 2020. The material sequenced was CD4+ T cells from PBMCs cultured with SARS-CoV-2 spike peptides, taken before COVID-19 vaccination. Receptors were obtained from a human donor who had a prior SARS-CoV-2 infection.

This chain connects TRBV27 to TRBJ2-7; tentatively, D is TRBD1 or TRBD2 (6 bases each). The V gene's germline CDR1 is MNHEY and CDR2 SMNVEV (reference sequence). This CDR3 is built from 15 residues. Trimming pared 6 bases from V and 4 bases from J, leaving 19 bases between. The CDR3 DNA reads TGTGCCAGCAGCCCGGGGGCCCGGTCCCTATACGAGCAGTACTTC. Amino acids: CASSPGARSLYEQYF.

V is TRBV5-6 and J is TRBJ2-2; TRBD1 is a possible D gene (6 bases). The germline V and J ends were trimmed by 4 bases and 6 bases, with 13 bases remaining between them. The germline V gene encodes CDR1 SGHDT and CDR2 YYEEEE. The CDR3 is 14 amino acids. CDR3 DNA sequence: TGTGCCAGCAGCGCGACAGGTCCCCCCGGGGAGCTGTTTTTT. It translates to CASSATGPPGELFF.

J is TRBJ1-2 and V is TRBV28, with D possibly matching TRBD1 (6 bases). Germline lookup yields CDR1 MDHEN and CDR2 SYDVKM. The CDR3 sequence is 14 residues long. The V end was cut by 3 bases, the J end by 5 bases, with 13 bases between. The CDR3, as DNA: TGTGCCAGCAGTTTGTCCCGGGGGGCTTATGGCTACACCTTC. Its translation is CASSLSRGAYGYTF.

The V gene is TRBV30, the J gene TRBJ2-7, with unresolved D. The length of the CDR3 is 14 residues. The germline gives CDR1 GTSNPN, CDR2 SVGIG (reference sequence). Trimming cost V 3 bases and J 2 bases, with 14 bases left between them. Written as DNA, the CDR3 is TGTGCCTGGAGCACCTGGACCGCAGCCTACGAGCAGTACTTC. Protein product: CAWSTWTAAYEQYF.

The chain employs TRBV24-1 and TRBJ2-5; TRBD1 matches at 8 bases. The germline CDR1 and CDR2 sequences are KGHDR and SFDVKD. Germline trimming cut 1 base from V and 2 bases from J; bases unmatched to any gene: 8. The CDR3 covers 17 residues. The CDR3 is CATSDLGRGREQETQYF. In DNA form, the CDR3 reads TGTGCCACCAGTGATTTAGGCAGGGGGCGCGAGCAAGAGACCCAGTACTTC.

The chain uses TRBV6-6 and TRBJ2-1; 10 nucleotides align to TRBD2. In germline, CDR1 is MNHNY, CDR2 SVGAGI (reference sequence). Trimming took 2 bases from V and 9 from J; bases not matched to a gene: 7. The CDR3 covers 15 residues. DNA of the CDR3: TGTGCCAGCAGTTACGAAAGCGGGGGGGAGGGTGAGCAGTTCTTC. Amino acids: CASSYESGGEGEQFF.

The chain has TRBV3-1 (or the pseudogene TRBV3-2) and TRBJ2-1, with TRBD1 identical over 7 bases. After removal of 3 bases from V and 8 bases from J, the junction contained 1 base not matched to a gene. CDR1 is LGHDT, CDR2 YNNKEL, per germline (reference sequence). This CDR3 has 12 residues. CDR3: CASSHQGDEQFF. CDR3 nucleotides: TGTGCCAGCAGCCATCAGGGGGATGAGCAGTTCTTC.